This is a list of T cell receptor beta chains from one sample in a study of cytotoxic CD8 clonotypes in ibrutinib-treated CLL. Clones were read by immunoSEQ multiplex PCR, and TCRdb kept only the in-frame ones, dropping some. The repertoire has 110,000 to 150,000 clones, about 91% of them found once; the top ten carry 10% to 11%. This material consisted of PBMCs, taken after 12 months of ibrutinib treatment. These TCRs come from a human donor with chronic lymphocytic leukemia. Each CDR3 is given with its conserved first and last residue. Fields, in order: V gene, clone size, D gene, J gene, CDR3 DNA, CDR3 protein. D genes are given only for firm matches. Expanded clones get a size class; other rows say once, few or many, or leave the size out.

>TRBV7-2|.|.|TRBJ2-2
TGTGCCAGCAGCTTCCAGTGGACCGGGGAGCTGTTTTTT
CASSFQWTGELFF
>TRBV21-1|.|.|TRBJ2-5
TGTGCCAGCAGCACGTTGGACAGGGACAGTCTTAAGACCCAGTACTTC
CASSTLDRDSLKTQYF
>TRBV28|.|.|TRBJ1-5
TGTGCCAGCAGTTTAATGCTGGGAAATCAGCCCCAGCATTTT
CASSLMLGNQPQHF
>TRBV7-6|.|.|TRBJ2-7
TGTGCCAGCAGCTTAGAAAGCGATGGGGCGTACGAGCAGTACTTC
CASSLESDGAYEQYF
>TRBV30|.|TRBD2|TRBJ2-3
TGTGCCTGGGGGTCGGGAAGCGGGATCACAGATACGCAGTATTTT
CAWGSGSGITDTQYF
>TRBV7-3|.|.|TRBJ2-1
TGTGCCAGCAGCCCGAGTTCCGGGACCTCCTACAATGAGCAGTTCTTC
CASSPSSGTSYNEQFF
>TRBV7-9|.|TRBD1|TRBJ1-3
TGTGCCAGCAGCTTAGCGGGACAGCCTGGAAACACCATATATTTT
CASSLAGQPGNTIYF
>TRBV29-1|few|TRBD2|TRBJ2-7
TGCAGCGTAGGGACTAGCGAACTCTACGAGCAGTACTTC
CSVGTSELYEQYF
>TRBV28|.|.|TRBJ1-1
TGTGCCAGCAGTCAACCCGTGAGGAAGAACACTGAAGCTTTCTTT
CASSQPVRKNTEAFF
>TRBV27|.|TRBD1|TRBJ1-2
TGTGCCAGCGGTACCGGACAGGGCTATGGCTACACCTTC
CASGTGQGYGYTF
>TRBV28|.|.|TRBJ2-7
TGTGCCGGGGCCCGGGACAACTTCAACGAGCAGTACTTC
CAGARDNFNEQYF
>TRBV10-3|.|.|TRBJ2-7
TGTGCCATCAGTGGGACAGAATCCTACGAGCAGTACTTC
CAISGTESYEQYF
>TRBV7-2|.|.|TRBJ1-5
TGTGCCAGCAGCTTATGGGGGGATTGGAGCAATCAGCCCCAGCATTTT
CASSLWGDWSNQPQHF
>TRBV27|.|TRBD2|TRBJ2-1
TGTGCCAGCAGTTTCCGGACTAGCGGGAGTGTTAATGAGCAGTTCTTC
CASSFRTSGSVNEQFF
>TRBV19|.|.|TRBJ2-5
TGTGCCAGTAGTATAGAGGGGGCAGGGGAGACCCAGTACTTC
CASSIEGAGETQYF
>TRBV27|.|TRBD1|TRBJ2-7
TGTGCCAGCAGATCAGACAGGGGGCGCCCCTACGAGCAGTACTTC
CASRSDRGRPYEQYF
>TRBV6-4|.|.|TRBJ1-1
TGTGCCAGCAGTACTACAGCAAACACTGAAGCTTTCTTT
CASSTTANTEAFF
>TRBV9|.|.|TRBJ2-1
TGTGCCAGCAGCGCTAGACATAGCGCCAACCCAGATGAGCAGTTCTTC
CASSARHSANPDEQFF
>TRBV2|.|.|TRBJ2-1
TGTGCCAGCAGGGCGGTGAACTACAATGAGCAGTTCTTC
CASRAVNYNEQFF
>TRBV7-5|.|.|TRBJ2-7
TGTGCCAGAAGCTTAATTTTCCGGGGGGTTAGCTCCTACGAGCAGTACTTC
CARSLIFRGVSSYEQYF
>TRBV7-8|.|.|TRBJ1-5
TGTGCCAGCAGCCCCGAGGTCTATAGCAATCAGCCCCAGCATTTT
CASSPEVYSNQPQHF
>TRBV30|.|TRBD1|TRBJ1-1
TGTGCCTGGAACCCCGGGACAGGGGTAACTGAAGCTTTCTTT
CAWNPGTGVTEAFF
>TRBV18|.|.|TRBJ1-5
TGTGCCAGCTCAGCGATAGAAGGGATCAGGCAGCCCCAGCATTTT
CASSAIEGIRQPQHF
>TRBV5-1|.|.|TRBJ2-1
TGCGCCAGCAGCCCCGGGACACAGAAAGGGGATGAGCAGTTCTTC
CASSPGTQKGDEQFF
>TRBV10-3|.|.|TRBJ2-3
TGTGCCATCAGCAGACCGGGACTTCCCGTCACAGATACGCAGTATTTT
CAISRPGLPVTDTQYF
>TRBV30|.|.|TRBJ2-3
TGTGCCTGGAACAAGGGTATCGGCACAGATACGCAGTATTTT
CAWNKGIGTDTQYF
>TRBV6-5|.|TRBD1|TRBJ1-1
TGTGCCAGCAGTTACCCCGAAGGGGGCGTGGGCACTGAAGCTTTCTTT
CASSYPEGGVGTEAFF
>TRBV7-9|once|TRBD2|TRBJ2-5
TGTGCCAGCAGCGAACTAGCGAAACAAGAGACCCAGTACTTC
CASSELAKQETQYF
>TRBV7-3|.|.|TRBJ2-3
TGTGCCAGCAACATGGGTGGGGGTCAGACGAGAGATACGCAGTATTTT
CASNMGGGQTRDTQYF
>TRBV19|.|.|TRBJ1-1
TGTGCCAGTAGTATAAGAGACAGAAACCTTGAAGCTTTCTTT
CASSIRDRNLEAFF
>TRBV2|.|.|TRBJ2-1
TGTGCCAGCAGAGACAGGAGCTCCTACAATGAGCAGTTCTTC
CASRDRSSYNEQFF
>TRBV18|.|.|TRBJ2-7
TGTGCCAGCTCACCTGGACAGTCCTACGAGCAGTACTTC
CASSPGQSYEQYF
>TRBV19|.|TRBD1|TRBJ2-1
TGTGCCAGCGGACAGGGCTTTCTTGGTGAGCAGTTCTTC
CASGQGFLGEQFF
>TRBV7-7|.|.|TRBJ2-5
TGTGCTAGCAGCAGTGGACAGTCTCAACTCTGGGAGACCCAGTACTTC
CASSSGQSQLWETQYF
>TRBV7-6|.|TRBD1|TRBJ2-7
TGTGCCAGCAGCCCGCGGGACAGGGTGCACGAGCAGTACTTC
CASSPRDRVHEQYF
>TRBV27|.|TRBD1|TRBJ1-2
TGTGCCAGCAGGCCGGGACAGACTAATGGCTACACCTTC
CASRPGQTNGYTF
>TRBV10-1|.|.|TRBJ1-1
TGCGCCAGCAGCGGTCAGAGGGGCACTGAAGCTTTCTTT
CASSGQRGTEAFF
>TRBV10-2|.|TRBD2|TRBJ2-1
TGCGCCAGCAGTGATGCGGTAGCGGGCCTCATGGAGCAGTTCTTC
CASSDAVAGLMEQFF
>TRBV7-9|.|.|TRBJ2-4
TGTGCCAGCAGCTTAGCAAACAGGTTCTTTGAAAACATTCAGTACTTC
CASSLANRFFENIQYF
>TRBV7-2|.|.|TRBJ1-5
TGTGCCAGCAGCTTAGTAAGGGTGAATCAGCCCCAGCATTTT
CASSLVRVNQPQHF
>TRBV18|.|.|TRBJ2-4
TGTGCCAGCTCACAGGGAAACATTCAGTACTTC
CASSQGNIQYF
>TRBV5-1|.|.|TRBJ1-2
TGCGCCAGCAGCTTGGGTCTGAACTATGGCTACACCTTC
CASSLGLNYGYTF
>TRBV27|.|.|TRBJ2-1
TGTGCCAGCAGTTTAGCGGGTACCTACAATGAGCAGTTCTTC
CASSLAGTYNEQFF
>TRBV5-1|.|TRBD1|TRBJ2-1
TGCGCCAGCAGCTACTGGGGGACAGGGGTATCCTACAATGAGCAGTTCTTC
CASSYWGTGVSYNEQFF
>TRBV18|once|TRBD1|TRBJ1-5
TGTGCCAGCTCACCGAGGGACAGCAGCAATCAGCCCCAGCATTTT
CASSPRDSSNQPQHF
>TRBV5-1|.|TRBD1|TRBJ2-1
TGCGCCAGCAGCCTCCGGGACAGCTACAATGAGCAGTTCTTC
CASSLRDSYNEQFF
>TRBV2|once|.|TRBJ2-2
TGTGCCAGCAGTGGAAAGACTAGAAGGACTGGGGAGCTGTTTTTT
CASSGKTRRTGELFF
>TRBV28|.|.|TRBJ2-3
TGTGCCAGCAATACAGGGTCAGATACGCAGTATTTT
CASNTGSDTQYF